This T cell receptor beta chain was documented in a study of blood T cell repertoires in COVID-19. Across the study: The samples span acute and convalescent COVID-19 from the United States, Italy and Spain. T cells, B-cell-depleted T cells, or PBMCs provided the cDNA or gDNA that served as material.

Seattle patients were enrolled during active infection and followed longitudinally. Per the original data handling: Counts of nucleated cells, estimated from reference gene primer amplification, were obtained. Assay used: immunoSEQ multiplex PCR; TCRdb lists only in-frame clones, some missing. The V and J calls and clone size are taken from that table; D and trimming were inferred from the DNA. The sample lists some 260,000 clones, about nine tenths seen once, with 6% to 6.5% in the top ten. V lost 2 bases, J lost 0 bases, and 11 bases stayed unmatched. The CDR3 length is 19 residues. The germline gives CDR1 SGHTA, CDR2 FQGNSA.

The sample comprised peripheral blood. The source is a woman aged 25 to 39 with COVID-19, enrolled during active disease. The V and J genes are TRBV7-2 and TRBJ2-3; 10 bases agree with TRBD2. This CDR3 reads CASSLTASGGDSSTDTQYF. CDR3 nucleotide sequence: TGTGCCAGCAGCTTAACCGCTAGCGGGGGTGATTCTAGCACAGATACGCAGTATTTT.